The 32 T cell receptor beta chains below were found in one sample sequenced in a study of cytomegalovirus exposure and HLA in healthy donors. The protocol was immunoSEQ multiplex PCR, while the TCRdb copy is restricted to in-frame clones and leaves out a portion. The sample has about 140,000 clones; about 90% are singletons. The sample taken for sequencing was PBMCs. The source is a man younger than 35 in good health and CMV-seronegative.

This clone turned up a few times. This chain links TRBV11-2 with TRBJ2-1; 7 bases are shared with TRBD2. After removal of 1 base from V and 8 bases from J, the junction contained 11 bases not matched to a gene. The CDR3 has 16 amino acids. Germline-derived CDR1 and CDR2 are SGHAT and FQNNGV. The DNA for the CDR3 is TGTGCCAGCAGCTTAGTGGTGCTGGGGGAGGGTCATGAGCAGTTCTTC. Its translation is CASSLVVLGEGHEQFF.

This clone was counted only a few times. The rearrangement links TRBV2 to TRBJ1-6, with 8 bases matching TRBD1. The V gene's germline CDR1 is SNHLY and CDR2 FYNNEI. The CDR3 is 16 residues long. Trimming took 4 bases from V and 0 from J; bases not matched to a gene: 2. The CDR3 nucleotides read TGTGCCAGCAGTGGGGACAGGAGCTCCTATAATTCACCCCTCCACTTT. This translates into CASSGDRSSYNSPLHF.

CDR3 in DNA: TGTGCCAGCTGGGGACAGGGTTACAATGAGCAGTTCTTC. It is translated as CASWGQGYNEQFF. The chain joins TRBV6-6 to TRBJ2-1; TRBD1 matches 9 bases. There are 13 residues in the CDR3. Germline V gene sequence: CDR1 MNHNY, CDR2 SVGAGI (reference sequence). Losses at the gene ends were 8 bases for V and 4 bases for J; bases not matched to a gene: 3.

This clone turned up a few times. J is TRBJ1-5 and V is TRBV6-5; the match to TRBD1 covers 7 bases. This CDR3 has 15 amino acids. J gave up 4 bases and V 6 bases, and 9 bases lay outside the gene matches. CDR1 is MNHEY, CDR2 SVGAGI, per germline. CDR3 in amino acids: CASSQGQEGNQPQHF. In DNA, the CDR3 is TGTGCCAGCAGCCAAGGACAGGAAGGGAATCAGCCCCAGCATTTT.

The chain uses TRBV29-1 and TRBJ2-1, with TRBD2 matching 13 bases. V lost 4 bases to trimming and J lost 13 bases; unmatched junction nucleotides: 10. Per the germline V gene, CDR1 is SQVTM and CDR2 is ANQGSEA. The CDR3 is 14 residues long. The CDR3 bases are TGCAGCGTTGGCGTCGAGACTAGCGGGAGGCCTCAGTTCTTC. Translating it yields CSVGVETSGRPQFF.

The chain joins TRBV28 to TRBJ2-1; tentatively, D is TRBD1 (6 bases). Trimming stripped 5 bases from V and 6 bases from J, with 14 bases between. This CDR3 is 14 amino acids long. Looked up from germline, CDR1 is MDHEN and CDR2 is SYDVKM. The CDR3 spells CASSHGTPFNEQFF. CDR3 in DNA: TGTGCCAGCAGTCACGGGACACCCTTCAATGAGCAGTTCTTC.

For the CDR3, the DNA is TGTGCCAGCAGCTTCGCCAGGGGCGAGACCCAGTACTTC. Amino acid sequence: CASSFARGETQYF. This chain connects TRBV7-6 to TRBJ2-5, with D tentatively TRBD1 (6 bases). The CDR3 loop spans 13 amino acids. CDR1 is SGHVS and CDR2 is FNYEAQ in the germline V gene. The germline V and J ends were trimmed by 3 bases and 5 bases, with 10 bases remaining between them. Full variable domain (outside the CDR3, taken from reference TRBV7-6 and TRBJ2-5): GAGVSQSPRYKVTKRGQDVALRCDPISGHVSLYWYRQALGQGPEFLTYFNYEAQQDKSGLPNDRFSAERPEGSISTLTIQRTEQRDSAMYRCASSFARGETQYFGPGTRLLVL.

The CDR3: CASSQEGGGIDEQYF. In DNA form, the CDR3 reads TGCGCCAGCAGCCAAGAAGGGGGGGGAATCGACGAGCAGTACTTC. The chain links TRBV4-3 to TRBJ2-7; possibly TRBD2 for D (7 bases). Between the trimmed V and J ends, which lost 0 bases and 5 bases, there was a span of 14 bases. CDR1 is LGHNA, CDR2 YSLEER, per germline. The CDR3 is 15 residues long.

The V call is TRBV14, the J call TRBJ1-1; no clear D gene. This CDR3 has 15 amino acids. Looked up from germline, CDR1 is SGHDN and CDR2 is FVKESK. The V end lost 0 bases, the J end lost 0 bases, and 8 bases lay between the germline ends. The CDR3 reads CASSQEMAMNTEAFF. CDR3 nucleotide sequence: TGTGCCAGCAGCCAAGAGATGGCCATGAACACTGAAGCTTTCTTT.

V usage is TRBV10-3 and J usage is TRBJ2-2, with D hard to call. The germline V gene has CDR1 ENHRY and CDR2 SYGVKD. This CDR3 is 15 amino acids long. With 2 bases removed from V and 2 bases from J, the gap between germline ends came to 9 bases. This CDR3 reads CAISEGAVNTGELFF. In DNA, the CDR3 is TGTGCCATCAGTGAGGGAGCCGTAAACACCGGGGAGCTGTTTTTT.

V is TRBV10-3 and J is TRBJ1-2, with 11 bases that match TRBD1. The CDR3 consists of 13 residues. The germline V gene has CDR1 ENHRY and CDR2 SYGVKD. V lost 6 bases to trimming and J lost 5 bases; unmatched junction nucleotides: 2. CDR3 sequence (DNA): TGTGCCATCAGCGGGACAGGGGGTTATGGCTACACCTTC. Its protein product is CAISGTGGYGYTF.

The CDR3 nucleotides read TGTGCCAGCTCACCACCGGAGACCGGAAACACCATATATTTT. Translated, it gives CASSPPETGNTIYF. The chain combines TRBV18 with TRBJ1-3; D ambiguous. The ends were cut back, 0 bases at V and 4 bases at J, with 7 bases in the middle. The CDR3 consists of 14 residues. From germline, CDR1 is KGHSH and CDR2 LQKENI.

About this clone: Germline is not matched at one junction end, which may reflect a read error. V and J are TRBV27 and TRBJ1-4, with TRBD1 matching 7 bases. This CDR3 is built from 13 residues. The germline CDR1 and CDR2 sequences are MNHEY and SMNVEV (reference sequence). CDR3 nucleotides: TGTGCCAGCAGTTTCGAACCGACACAGGGGTGGATTTTT. This sequence encodes CASSFEPTQGWIF.

This rearrangement joins TRBV15 to TRBJ1-1, with D uncertain. This CDR3 is 13 amino acids long. Germline values: CDR1 LNHNV, CDR2 YYDKDF (reference sequence). V was shortened by 3 bases and J by 4 bases, with 9 bases between the two germline ends. The CDR3 nucleotides are TGTGCCACCAGCAGTACCGGGTCCACTGAAGCTTTCTTT. Protein sequence: CATSSTGSTEAFF.

The chain recombines TRBV4-1 with TRBJ2-3; 10 bases match TRBD2. Per germline, CDR1 MGHRA and CDR2 YSYEKL. V was pared by 1 base and J by 1 base, with 5 bases of the junction left unmatched. This CDR3 spans 17 amino acids. DNA of the CDR3: TGCGCCAGCAGCCAAGGGAAGGGGACTAGCGGCACAGATACGCAGTATTTT. Protein: CASSQGKGTSGTDTQYF.

The V call is TRBV18, the J call TRBJ1-1; the D gene is possibly TRBD1 (5 bases). The CDR3 covers 14 residues. V lost 4 bases and J 2 bases, leaving 11 bases between the germline ends. Germline CDR1 and CDR2: KGHSH and LQKENI. The CDR3 region is CASSRQKTNTEAFF. In nucleotides, the CDR3 is TGTGCCAGCTCACGACAGAAGACTAACACTGAAGCTTTCTTT.

The sample holds one count of this clone. This chain joins TRBV4-3 and TRBJ2-2, with a tentative D call TRBD2 (6 bases). The CDR3 is 15 amino acids. The germline V gene encodes CDR1 LGHNA and CDR2 YSLEER. Between the trimmed V and J ends, which lost 0 bases and 6 bases, there was a span of 11 bases. As DNA, the CDR3 is TGCGCCAGCAGCCAAGAGGGAGGAAGGGCCGGGGAGCTGTTTTTT. Translating gives CASSQEGGRAGELFF.

The sample holds a few counts of this clone. This chain links TRBV6-5 with TRBJ1-2; D unclear. CDR3 size: 14 residues. Germline CDR1 MNHEY, CDR2 SVGAGI. Trimming took off 2 bases at V and 4 bases at J, with 11 bases between the two ends. The CDR3 protein is CASSYNVRTYGYTF. CDR3 coding DNA: TGTGCCAGCAGTTACAATGTCAGAACCTATGGCTACACCTTC.

The chain uses TRBV15 and TRBJ2-7; D uncertain. The length of the CDR3 is 15 residues. Germline values: CDR1 LNHNV, CDR2 YYDKDF (reference sequence). V was clipped by 3 bases and J by 4 bases, with 16 bases between them. The CDR3 sequence: CATSSAAEKRYEQYF. CDR3 DNA sequence: TGTGCCACCAGCAGCGCCGCGGAGAAAAGGTACGAGCAGTACTTC.

The chain combines TRBV7-6 with TRBJ1-1, with TRBD1 as a possible D gene (6 bases). V dropped 5 bases and J dropped 7 bases, with 11 bases sitting between them. Germline V lookup: CDR1 SGHVS, CDR2 FNYEAQ. The CDR3 contains 12 residues. The CDR3: CASSQGIGEAFF. CDR3 nucleotide sequence: TGTGCCAGCAGCCAGGGGATCGGTGAAGCTTTCTTT.

V gene TRBV4-1 combines with J gene TRBJ1-1; weak D call: TRBD1 (5 bases). Germline loops: CDR1 MGHRA, CDR2 YSYEKL. CDR3 size: 17 residues. V was clipped by 2 bases and J by 0 bases, with 16 bases between them. CDR3 in amino acids: CASSQPTAGRMNTEAFF. The CDR3 DNA reads TGCGCCAGCAGCCAACCTACTGCGGGGCGGATGAACACTGAAGCTTTCTTT.

This clone was detected only a few times. The CDR3: CASSVTSSNTGELFF. DNA of the CDR3: TGCGCCAGCAGCGTGACTAGCAGCAACACCGGGGAGCTGTTTTTT. The chain recombines TRBV5-1 with TRBJ2-2; 7 bases match TRBD2. Germline CDR1 is SGHRS and CDR2 is YFSETQ. The CDR3 length is 15 residues. Trimming at V came to 4 bases and at J to 2 bases, leaving 5 bases not matched to a gene.

V gene TRBV6-5 combines with J gene TRBJ1-5, with a weak D call TRBD1 (5 bases). Germline V gene data show CDR1 as MNHEY and CDR2 as SVGAGI. The CDR3 covers 13 residues. V shed 7 bases and J shed 6 bases, with 13 bases lying between them. CDR3 residues: CASTQGTLQPQHF. In DNA, the CDR3 is TGTGCCAGCACCCAGGGAACACTTCAGCCCCAGCATTTT.

The chain has TRBV28 and TRBJ1-5; no firm D call. Germline V gene data show CDR1 as MDHEN and CDR2 as SYDVKM. Trimming removed 2 bases from V and 0 bases from J, with 11 bases in between. The CDR3 consists of 16 residues. The CDR3 nucleotides are TGTGCCAGCAGTTTAGTCGGCAGGCTTAGCAATCAGCCCCAGCATTTT. Translating gives CASSLVGRLSNQPQHF.

This chain connects TRBV4-2 to TRBJ2-1, with 9 bases fitting TRBD1. The V gene's germline CDR1 is LGHNA and CDR2 YNFKEQ. This CDR3 is built from 17 residues. The ends lost 0 bases at V and 7 bases at J; junction bases unmatched: 10. Written as DNA, the CDR3 is TGTGCCAGCAGCCAAGACCCCCGGGACAGGGTTCGTAATGAGCAGTTCTTC. Translating gives CASSQDPRDRVRNEQFF.

The chain couples TRBV15 to TRBJ2-7; possibly TRBD1 for D (5 bases). The CDR3 is made up of 15 amino acids. V shed 1 base and J shed 6 bases, with 16 bases lying between them. Germline values: CDR1 LNHNV, CDR2 YYDKDF (reference sequence). The CDR3 nucleotides are TGTGCCACCAGCAGAGTCGGCAGGGATGTACCCGAGCAGTACTTC. Protein: CATSRVGRDVPEQYF.

The chain links TRBV6-6 to TRBJ1-5; D might be TRBD1 (5 bases). The CDR3 length is 13 residues. V gave up 8 bases and J gave up 6 bases, with 14 bases separating them. CDR1 is MNHNY, CDR2 SVGAGI, per germline (reference sequence). The CDR3 region is CASGRREGQPQHF. The CDR3 nucleotides are TGTGCCAGCGGTCGCAGGGAGGGTCAGCCCCAGCATTTT.

V usage is TRBV5-1 and J usage is TRBJ1-1; a weak D match, TRBD1 (6 bases). The germline V and J ends were trimmed by 0 bases and 4 bases, with 7 bases remaining between them. CDR1 and CDR2 from the germline V gene are SGHRS and YFSETQ. The CDR3 is made up of 13 amino acids. CDR3 sequence: CASSLGRGTEAFF. The CDR3 region has the DNA TGCGCCAGCAGCTTGGGCAGGGGCACTGAAGCTTTCTTT.

The CDR3 coding sequence is TGTGCCAGCAGCTCCGGACTAGCGGGGGGGCAAGATACGCAGTATTTT. Its protein is CASSSGLAGGQDTQYF. The rearrangement uses TRBV7-2 and TRBJ2-3, with 15 bases fitting TRBD2. With V trimmed by 4 bases and J by 5 bases, 4 bases remained unmatched. This CDR3 region has 16 residues. From germline, CDR1 is SGHTA and CDR2 FQGNSA.

CDR3 bases: TGTGCCAGCAGTTACTCGGGTAGCGGGGGAGCCTACGAGCAGTACTTC. It specifies CASSYSGSGGAYEQYF. The chain couples TRBV6-5 to TRBJ2-7; 9 positions agree with TRBD2. With V trimmed by 0 bases and J by 2 bases, 5 bases remained unmatched. CDR1 and CDR2 from the germline V gene are MNHEY and SVGAGI. The CDR3 sequence is 16 residues long.

The CDR3 loop is CASSEDPSGNTIYF. For the CDR3, the DNA is TGTGCCAGCAGCGAGGATCCCTCTGGAAACACCATATATTTT. J is TRBJ1-3 and V is TRBV2; D gene unclear. V was cut by 6 bases and J by 0 bases, with 9 bases left in between. The germline CDR1 and CDR2 sequences are SNHLY and FYNNEI. The CDR3 extends over 14 amino acids.

V gene TRBV5-4 combines with J gene TRBJ2-4; TRBD1 matches 8 bases. V was clipped by 6 bases and J by 3 bases; unmatched bases: 8. Germline V gene sequence: CDR1 SGHNT, CDR2 YYREEE (reference sequence). There are 15 residues in the CDR3. The DNA of the CDR3 is TGTGCCAGCACCCAACAGGGGGACGACAAAAACATTCAGTACTTC. Encoded protein: CASTQQGDDKNIQYF.